The present T cell receptor beta chain was sequenced within a study of cytomegalovirus exposure and HLA in healthy donors. Note on this clone: Its cognate antigen is unknown.

Germline values: CDR1 SGHVS, CDR2 FNYEAQ. This CDR3 comprises 16 residues. V lost 5 bases and J lost 0; bases outside the gene matches: 8. 60 Vbeta and 13 Jbeta primers were used in PCR. Generated by immunoSEQ multiplex PCR, the TCRdb table keeps only in-frame clones and is missing some. This table lists 110,000 to 150,000 clones. General observations from the study: A later analysis linked a missense variant in DCLRE1C to the trimming of TCR beta V and J genes. Common viral pathogens seemed, in a later analysis, to connect with several of the most significant clusters.

Material for sequencing was PBMCs. The rearrangement uses TRBV7-6 and TRBJ2-3, with TRBD2 matching 7 bases. The sequence came from a man aged 40-49 years in good health and CMV-seronegative. CDR3 sequence (DNA): TGTGCCAGCAGCCCCCTCGCGGGGGTTAGCACAGATACGCAGTATTTT. It translates to CASSPLAGVSTDTQYF. Supplemented by reference TRBV7-6 and TRBJ2-3, the full variable domain reads GAGVSQSPRYKVTKRGQDVALRCDPISGHVSLYWYRQALGQGPEFLTYFNYEAQQDKSGLPNDRFSAERPEGSISTLTIQRTEQRDSAMYRCASSPLAGVSTDTQYFGPGTRLTVL.